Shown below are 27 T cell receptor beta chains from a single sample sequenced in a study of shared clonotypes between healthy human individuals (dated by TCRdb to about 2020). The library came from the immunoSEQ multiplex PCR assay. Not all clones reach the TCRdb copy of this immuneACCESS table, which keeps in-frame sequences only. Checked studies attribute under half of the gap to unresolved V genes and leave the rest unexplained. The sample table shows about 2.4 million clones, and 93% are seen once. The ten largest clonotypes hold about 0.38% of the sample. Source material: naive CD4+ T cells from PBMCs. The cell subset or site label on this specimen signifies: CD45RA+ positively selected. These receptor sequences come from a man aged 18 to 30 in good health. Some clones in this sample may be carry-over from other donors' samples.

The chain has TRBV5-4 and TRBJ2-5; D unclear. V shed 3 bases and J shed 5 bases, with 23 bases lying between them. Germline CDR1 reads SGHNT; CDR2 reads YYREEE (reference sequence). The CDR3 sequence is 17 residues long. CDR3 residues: CASSSGPGLGLGETQYF. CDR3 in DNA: TGTGCCAGCAGCTCGGGCCCAGGTCTAGGTCTGGGGGAGACCCAGTACTTC.

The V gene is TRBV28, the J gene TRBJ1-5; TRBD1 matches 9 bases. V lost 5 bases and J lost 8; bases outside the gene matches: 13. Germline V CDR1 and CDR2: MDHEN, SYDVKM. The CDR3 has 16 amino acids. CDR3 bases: TGTGCCAGCAGTATCCTTGGGACAGGGCGACTCAAGCCCCAGCATTTT. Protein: CASSILGTGRLKPQHF.

The CDR3 coding sequence is TGTGCTAGTGGTTCTGGACTAGTTGAGGAGACCCAGTACTTC. Protein sequence: CASGSGLVEETQYF. This rearrangement joins TRBV12-5 to TRBJ2-5; 7 bases agree with TRBD2. Per germline, CDR1 LGHNT and CDR2 FRNRAP. The CDR3 loop spans 14 amino acids. V dropped 4 bases and J dropped 5; count of bases not matched to a gene: 7.

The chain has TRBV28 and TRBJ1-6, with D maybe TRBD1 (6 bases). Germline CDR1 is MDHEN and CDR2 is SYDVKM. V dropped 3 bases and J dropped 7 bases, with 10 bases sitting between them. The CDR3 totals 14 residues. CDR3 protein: CASSLYRENSPLHF. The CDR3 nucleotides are TGTGCCAGCAGTTTGTACAGGGAGAATTCACCCCTCCACTTT.

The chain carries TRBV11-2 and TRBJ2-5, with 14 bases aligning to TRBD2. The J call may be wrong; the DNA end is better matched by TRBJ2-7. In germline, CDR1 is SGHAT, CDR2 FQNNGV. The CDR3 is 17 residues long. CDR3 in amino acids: CASSLGLAGEGLYEQYF. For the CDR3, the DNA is TGTGCCAGCAGCTTGGGACTAGCGGGAGAGGGCCTCTACGAGCAGTACTTC.

The CDR3 sequence is CASSIVGSGATYNEQFF. The CDR3 nucleotides read TGTGCCAGTAGTATAGTAGGGAGCGGGGCAACCTACAATGAGCAGTTCTTC. The J gene is TRBJ2-1, the V gene TRBV19, with 7 bases identical to TRBD2. The CDR3 loop spans 17 amino acids. Germline V gene sequence: CDR1 LNHDA, CDR2 SQIVND (reference sequence). After removal of 1 base from V and 2 bases from J, the junction contained 8 bases not matched to a gene.

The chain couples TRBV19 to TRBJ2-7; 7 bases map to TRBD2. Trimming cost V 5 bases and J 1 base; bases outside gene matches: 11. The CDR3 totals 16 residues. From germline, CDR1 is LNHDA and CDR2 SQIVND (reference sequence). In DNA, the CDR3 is TGTGCCAGTAGTCCAGGGACTACCCTTAAATCCTACGAGCAGTACTTC. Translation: CASSPGTTLKSYEQYF.

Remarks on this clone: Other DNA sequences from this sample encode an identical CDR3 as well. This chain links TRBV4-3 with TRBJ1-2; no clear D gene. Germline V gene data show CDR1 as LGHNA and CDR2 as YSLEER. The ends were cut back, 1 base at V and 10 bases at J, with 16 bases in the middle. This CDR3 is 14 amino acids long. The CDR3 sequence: CASSQGTALGDYTF. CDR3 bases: TGCGCCAGCAGCCAAGGCACAGCATTGGGAGACTACACCTTC.

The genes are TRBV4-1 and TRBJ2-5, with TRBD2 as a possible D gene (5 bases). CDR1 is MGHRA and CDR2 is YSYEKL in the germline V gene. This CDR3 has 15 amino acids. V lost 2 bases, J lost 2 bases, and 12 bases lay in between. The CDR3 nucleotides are TGCGCCAGCAGCCAATCTCGGGGTTTTCAAGAGACCCAGTACTTC. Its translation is CASSQSRGFQETQYF.

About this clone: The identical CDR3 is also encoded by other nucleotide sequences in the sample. CDR3 DNA sequence: TGTGCCTGGAGTGTAGGTCTTTACAATGAGCAGTTCTTC. This sequence encodes CAWSVGLYNEQFF. V is TRBV30 and J is TRBJ2-1; D unclear. Germline V CDR1 and CDR2: GTSNPN, SVGIG (reference sequence). The ends were cut back, 0 bases at V and 4 bases at J, with 7 bases in the middle. This CDR3 spans 13 amino acids.

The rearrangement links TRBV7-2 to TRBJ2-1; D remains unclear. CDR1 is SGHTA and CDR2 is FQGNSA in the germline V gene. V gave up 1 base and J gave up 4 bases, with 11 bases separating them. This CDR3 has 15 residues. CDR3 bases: TGTGCCAGCAGCTTAGATGTGGGTTTTTACAATGAGCAGTTCTTC. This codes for CASSLDVGFYNEQFF. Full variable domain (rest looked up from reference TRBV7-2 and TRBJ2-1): GAGVSQSPSNKVTEKGKDVELRCDPISGHTALYWYRQSLGQGLEFLIYFQGNSAPDKSGLPSDRFSAERTGGSVSTLTIQRTQQEDSAVYLCASSLDVGFYNEQFFGPGTRLTVL.

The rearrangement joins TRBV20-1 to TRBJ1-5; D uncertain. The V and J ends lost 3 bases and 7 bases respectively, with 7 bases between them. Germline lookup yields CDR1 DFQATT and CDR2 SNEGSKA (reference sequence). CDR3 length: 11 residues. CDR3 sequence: CSASTGQPQHF. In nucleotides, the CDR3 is TGCAGTGCTAGTACCGGGCAGCCCCAGCATTTT.

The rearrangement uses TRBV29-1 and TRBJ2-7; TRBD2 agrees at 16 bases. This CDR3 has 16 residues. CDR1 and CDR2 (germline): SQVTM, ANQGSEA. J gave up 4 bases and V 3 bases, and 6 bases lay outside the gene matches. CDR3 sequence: CSVEGLAGGPRYEQYF. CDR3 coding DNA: TGCAGCGTTGAGGGACTAGCGGGAGGGCCCCGGTACGAGCAGTACTTC.

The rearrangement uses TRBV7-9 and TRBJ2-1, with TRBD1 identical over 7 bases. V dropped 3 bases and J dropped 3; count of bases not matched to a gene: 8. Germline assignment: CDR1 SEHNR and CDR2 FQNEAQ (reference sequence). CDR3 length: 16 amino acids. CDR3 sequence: CASSFNTGTVYNEQFF. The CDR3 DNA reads TGTGCCAGCAGCTTCAATACCGGGACAGTCTACAATGAGCAGTTCTTC.

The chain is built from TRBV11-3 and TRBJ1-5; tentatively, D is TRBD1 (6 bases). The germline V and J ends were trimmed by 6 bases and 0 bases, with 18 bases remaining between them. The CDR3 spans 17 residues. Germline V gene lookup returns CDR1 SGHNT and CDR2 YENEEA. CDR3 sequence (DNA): TGTGCCAGCAGTCCCGGGGGGCAGCAATTTAGCAATCAGCCCCAGCATTTT. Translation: CASSPGGQQFSNQPQHF.

The CDR3 loop is CASTAGRNEQFF. The CDR3 DNA sequence: TGTGCCAGCACAGCGGGAAGGAATGAGCAGTTCTTC. The chain joins TRBV2 to TRBJ2-1; the match to TRBD2 covers 7 bases. J gave up 7 bases and V 7 bases, and 4 bases lay outside the gene matches. The CDR3 has 12 residues. Germline CDR1 reads SNHLY; CDR2 reads FYNNEI.

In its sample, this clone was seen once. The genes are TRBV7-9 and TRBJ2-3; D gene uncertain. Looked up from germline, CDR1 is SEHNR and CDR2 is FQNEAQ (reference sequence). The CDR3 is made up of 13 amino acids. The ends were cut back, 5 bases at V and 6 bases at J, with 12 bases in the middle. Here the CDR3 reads CASSPAVLDTQYF. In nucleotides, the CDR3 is TGTGCCAGCAGCCCCGCCGTGCTTGATACGCAGTATTTT.

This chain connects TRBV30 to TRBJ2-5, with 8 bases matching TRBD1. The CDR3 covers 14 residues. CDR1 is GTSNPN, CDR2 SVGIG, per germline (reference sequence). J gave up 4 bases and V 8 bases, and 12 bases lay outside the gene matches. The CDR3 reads CAGTGQALRETQYF. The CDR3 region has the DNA TGTGCCGGGACGGGACAGGCCCTTAGAGAGACCCAGTACTTC. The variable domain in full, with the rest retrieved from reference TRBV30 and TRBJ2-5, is SQTIHQWPATLVQPVGSPLSLECTVEGTSNPNLYWYRQAAGRGLQLLFYSVGIGQISSEVPQNLSASRPQDRQFILSSKKLLLSDSGFYLCAGTGQALRETQYFGPGTRLLVL.

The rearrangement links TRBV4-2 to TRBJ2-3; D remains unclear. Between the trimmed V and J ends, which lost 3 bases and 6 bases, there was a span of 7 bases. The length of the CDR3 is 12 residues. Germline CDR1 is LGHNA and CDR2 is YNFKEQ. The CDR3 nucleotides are TGTGCCAGCAGCCAGACAAGGGATACGCAGTATTTT. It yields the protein CASSQTRDTQYF.

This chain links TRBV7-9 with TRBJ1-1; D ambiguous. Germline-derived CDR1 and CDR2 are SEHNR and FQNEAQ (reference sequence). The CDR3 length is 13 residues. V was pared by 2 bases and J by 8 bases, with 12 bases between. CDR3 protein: CASSLTPTGEAFF. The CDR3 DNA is TGTGCCAGCAGCTTAACCCCTACGGGAGAAGCTTTCTTT.

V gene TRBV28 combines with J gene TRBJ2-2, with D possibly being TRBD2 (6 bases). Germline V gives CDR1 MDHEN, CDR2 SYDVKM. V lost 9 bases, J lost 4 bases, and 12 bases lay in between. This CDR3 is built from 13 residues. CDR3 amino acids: CASSGEVTGELFF. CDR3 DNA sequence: TGTGCCAGTTCGGGAGAGGTCACCGGGGAGCTGTTTTTT.

CDR3 in amino acids: CASSRGGQGGNQPQHF. In nucleotides, the CDR3 is TGTGCCAGCAGCCGAGGGGGACAGGGTGGCAATCAGCCCCAGCATTTT. This chain joins TRBV13 and TRBJ1-5; TRBD1 matches 9 bases. Germline V lookup: CDR1 PRHDT, CDR2 FYEKMQ (reference sequence). V shed 5 bases and J 2 bases; nucleotides not matched to a gene: 7. The CDR3 has 16 amino acids. The full variable domain, its missing parts supplied by reference TRBV13 and TRBJ1-5, is AAGVIQSPRHLIKEKRETATLKCYPIPRHDTVYWYQQGPGQDPQFLISFYEKMQSDKGSIPDRFSAQQFSDYHSELNMSSLELGDSALYFCASSRGGQGGNQPQHFGDGTRLSIL.

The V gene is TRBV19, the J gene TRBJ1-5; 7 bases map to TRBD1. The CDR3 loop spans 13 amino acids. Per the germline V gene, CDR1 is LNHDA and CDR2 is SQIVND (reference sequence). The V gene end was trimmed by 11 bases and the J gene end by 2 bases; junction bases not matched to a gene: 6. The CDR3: CACVDRGNQPQHF. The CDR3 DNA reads TGTGCCTGCGTAGACAGGGGCAATCAGCCCCAGCATTTT.

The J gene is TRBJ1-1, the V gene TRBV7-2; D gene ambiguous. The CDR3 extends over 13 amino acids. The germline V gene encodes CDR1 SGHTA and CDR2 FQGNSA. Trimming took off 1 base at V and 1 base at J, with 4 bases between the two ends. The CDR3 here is CASSLGWNTEAFF. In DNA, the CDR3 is TGTGCCAGCAGCTTAGGGTGGAACACTGAAGCTTTCTTT.

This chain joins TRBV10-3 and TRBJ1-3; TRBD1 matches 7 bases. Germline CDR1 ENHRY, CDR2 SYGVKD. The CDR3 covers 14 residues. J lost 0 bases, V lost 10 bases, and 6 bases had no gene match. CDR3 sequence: CATIQGTSGNTIYF. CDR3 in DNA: TGTGCCACCATACAGGGGACCTCTGGAAACACCATATATTTT.

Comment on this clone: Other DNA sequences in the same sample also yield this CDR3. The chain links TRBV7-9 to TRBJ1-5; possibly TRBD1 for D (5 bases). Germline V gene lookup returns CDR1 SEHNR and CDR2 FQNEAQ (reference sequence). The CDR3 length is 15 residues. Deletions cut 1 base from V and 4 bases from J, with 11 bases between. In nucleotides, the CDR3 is TGTGCCAGCAGCTTAGGTACAGGCTTGAATCAGCCCCAGCATTTT. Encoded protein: CASSLGTGLNQPQHF.

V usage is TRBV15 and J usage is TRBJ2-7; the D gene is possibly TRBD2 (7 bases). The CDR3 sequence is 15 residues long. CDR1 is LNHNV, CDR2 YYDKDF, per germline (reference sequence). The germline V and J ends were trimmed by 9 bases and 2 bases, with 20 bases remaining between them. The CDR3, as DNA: TGTGCCACAGGCCTGGGGGGGGCCAATCCCTACGAGCAGTACTTC. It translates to CATGLGGANPYEQYF.